One and the same sample provided the 32 T cell receptor beta chains below, sequenced in a study of blood T cell repertoires in COVID-19. TCRdb's table, derived via immunoSEQ multiplex PCR, lists solely in-frame clones and lacks some. The sample includes about 250,000 clones, just over 85% seen only once; the top ten take 1.5% to 2%. Sequenced sample: PBMCs or T cells enriched from blood (not recorded which). These receptor sequences come from a man aged 40-55 years who had recovered from COVID-19.

This chain uses TRBV9 with TRBJ1-1, with D perhaps matching TRBD1 (5 bases). This CDR3 is 16 amino acids long. The germline V gene encodes CDR1 SGDLS and CDR2 YYNGEE. The V end lost 1 base, the J end lost 0 bases, and 13 bases lay between the germline ends. The DNA for the CDR3 is TGTGCCAGCAGCGTATCAGGGATCGGCATGAACACTGAAGCTTTCTTT. It yields the protein CASSVSGIGMNTEAFF.

This chain connects TRBV9 to TRBJ2-7; 7 bases are shared with TRBD1. CDR3 size: 14 residues. Germline V gene data show CDR1 as SGDLS and CDR2 as YYNGEE. The J segment lost 5 bases and the V segment lost 3 bases, leaving 8 bases of the junction unmatched. CDR3 nucleotide sequence: TGTGCCAGCAGCGGTCGACAGGGAATGAACGAGCAGTACTTC. Protein sequence: CASSGRQGMNEQYF. The whole variable domain, filled in from reference TRBV9 and TRBJ2-7, reads DSGVTQTPKHLITATGQRVTLRCSPRSGDLSVYWYQQSLDQGLQFLIQYYNGEERAKGNILERFSAQQFPDLHSELNLSSLELGDSALYFCASSGRQGMNEQYFGPGTRLTVT.

J is TRBJ2-5 and V is TRBV7-2, with D possibly being TRBD2 (5 bases). Per germline, CDR1 SGHTA and CDR2 FQGNSA. V was cut by 9 bases and J by 2 bases, with 13 bases left in between. The CDR3 extends over 13 amino acids. In DNA, the CDR3 is TGTGCCAGTTCCCGGGGTAGGCAAGAGACCCAGTACTTC. Its protein product is CASSRGRQETQYF.

This chain links TRBV29-1 with TRBJ2-1; TRBD1 agrees at 9 bases. V gave up 4 bases and J gave up 7 bases; unmatched junction bases: 11. Germline CDR1 SQVTM, CDR2 ANQGSEA. The CDR3 runs 15 residues. The DNA for the CDR3 is TGCAGCGTTGTGGTGGGTGTGGACAGGGGTAATGAGCAGTTCTTC. It encodes CSVVVGVDRGNEQFF.

The chain combines TRBV12-5 with TRBJ1-6; TRBD1 is a possible D gene (6 bases). The CDR3 loop spans 14 amino acids. V was clipped by 3 bases and J by 7 bases, with 10 bases between them. Per germline, CDR1 LGHNT and CDR2 FRNRAP. In DNA form, the CDR3 reads TGTGCTAGTGGTTTACAGGGTCTGAATTCACCCCTCCACTTT. This gives the protein CASGLQGLNSPLHF.

The chain has TRBV21-1 and TRBJ1-2. TRBV21-1 is termed a pseudogene. This CDR3 has 15 residues. Here the CDR3 reads CASSNYPGNDYGYTF. As DNA, the CDR3 is TGTGCCAGCAGCAATTACCCGGGAAACGACTATGGCTACACCTTC.

This chain connects TRBV11-1 to TRBJ1-2; TRBD1 matches 7 bases. V dropped 6 bases and J dropped 4; count of bases not matched to a gene: 14. The germline CDR1 and CDR2 sequences are SGHAT and FQDESV (reference sequence). CDR3 length: 16 amino acids. The CDR3 DNA reads TGTGCCAGCAGAAAAGACAGGGATCCGAGCGGCTATGGCTACACCTTC. Its protein is CASRKDRDPSGYGYTF.

This chain joins TRBV7-9 and TRBJ2-5, with no clear D. The CDR3 loop spans 14 amino acids. Trimming pared 1 base from V and 0 bases from J, leaving 6 bases between. Germline V CDR1 and CDR2: SEHNR, FQNEAQ (reference sequence). The CDR3 spells CASSLDSYQETQYF. The DNA of the CDR3 is TGTGCCAGCAGCTTAGACAGTTACCAAGAGACCCAGTACTTC.

The chain has TRBV20-1 and TRBJ2-7; 9 positions match TRBD2. Germline-derived CDR1 and CDR2 are DFQATT and SNEGSKA (reference sequence). The CDR3 is 15 residues long. V dropped 3 bases and J dropped 2; count of bases not matched to a gene: 8. The CDR3: CSASDLAGLPYEQYF. The CDR3 nucleotides read TGCAGTGCTAGTGATCTAGCGGGATTGCCCTACGAGCAGTACTTC.

This chain links TRBV30 with TRBJ1-1, with D perhaps TRBD1 (5 bases). V lost 5 bases and J 10 bases, leaving 14 bases between the germline ends. The CDR3 sequence is 11 residues long. Germline values: CDR1 GTSNPN, CDR2 SVGIG (reference sequence). The DNA for the CDR3 is TGTGCCTGGGCCCGCCTAAGGGGAGCTTTCTTT. Encoded protein: CAWARLRGAFF.

The V gene is TRBV19, the J gene TRBJ1-1; weak D call: TRBD1 (6 bases). CDR3 length: 14 residues. Trimming took 7 bases from V and 8 from J, leaving 20 bases between them. Germline V gene lookup returns CDR1 LNHDA and CDR2 SQIVND (reference sequence). CDR3 coding DNA: TGTGCCAGTACCAAATATGGGGGGGGGCCGGAAGCTTTCTTT. This encodes CASTKYGGGPEAFF.

V and J are TRBV19 and TRBJ2-7; D is undetermined. Trimming left V 5 bases short and J 5 bases short, with 16 bases between. In germline, CDR1 is LNHDA, CDR2 SQIVND (reference sequence). CDR3 length: 14 amino acids. DNA for the CDR3: TGTGCCAGTAGTTCTGTCCGGGTCCTCGACGAGCAGTACTTC. Its protein product is CASSSVRVLDEQYF.

V and J are TRBV7-8 and TRBJ1-2; the match to TRBD1 covers 8 bases. Trimming at V came to 1 base and at J to 3 bases, leaving 10 bases not matched to a gene. The CDR3 is 17 residues long. Germline assignment: CDR1 SGHVS and CDR2 FQNEAQ. The CDR3 region has the DNA TGTGCCAGCAGCTTAGATCTTCTCCAGACAGGGGACTATGGCTACACCTTC. The encoded protein is CASSLDLLQTGDYGYTF.

The chain combines TRBV4-1 with TRBJ2-2; 11 bases are a match to TRBD2. The germline V gene has CDR1 MGHRA and CDR2 YSYEKL. The CDR3 is made up of 16 amino acids. Trimming took 0 bases from V and 6 from J; bases not matched to a gene: 3. In DNA, the CDR3 is TGCGCCAGCAGCCAAGAACTAGCGGGAGCCGCCGGGGAGCTGTTTTTT. It specifies CASSQELAGAAGELFF.

The chain carries TRBV7-9 and TRBJ1-2; D might be TRBD1 (5 bases). Germline V gene lookup returns CDR1 SEHNR and CDR2 FQNEAQ (reference sequence). This CDR3 is 16 amino acids long. V was trimmed by 8 bases and J by 0 bases, leaving 19 bases between them. This CDR3 is CASVGGGHEPNYGYTF. As DNA, the CDR3 is TGTGCCAGCGTTGGGGGAGGGCACGAACCTAACTATGGCTACACCTTC.

V gene TRBV21-1 combines with J gene TRBJ2-7; the table calls TRBD2, which could not be checked here. TRBV21-1 has pseudogene status. CDR3 length: 18 amino acids. CDR3 sequence reads: CASSKGVMGRGLSYEQYF. CDR3 DNA: TGTGCCAGCAGCAAAGGGGTGATGGGGCGGGGTCTCTCCTACGAGCAGTACTTC.

The chain combines TRBV3-1 (or the pseudogene TRBV3-2) with TRBJ2-3; 7 nucleotides align to TRBD2. CDR1 is LGHDT and CDR2 is YNNKEL in the germline V gene (reference sequence). This CDR3 region has 15 residues. Trimming at V came to 4 bases and at J to 1 base, leaving 5 bases not matched to a gene. CDR3 protein: CASSLRAGGTDTQYF. CDR3 DNA: TGTGCCAGCAGCCTTCGGGCGGGAGGCACAGATACGCAGTATTTT.

Written as DNA, the CDR3 is TGCAGCGCCTGGACAGGGTCTAATGAAAAACTGTTTTTT. Its protein product is CSAWTGSNEKLFF. The chain links TRBV29-1 to TRBJ1-4; 8 bases agree with TRBD1. The J segment lost 3 bases and the V segment lost 7 bases, leaving 4 bases of the junction unmatched. CDR1 and CDR2 (germline): SQVTM, ANQGSEA. This CDR3 spans 13 amino acids.

The chain has TRBV7-3 and TRBJ2-1, with D tentatively TRBD2 (6 bases). V shed 5 bases and J shed 0 bases, with 14 bases lying between them. Germline V gene sequence: CDR1 SGHTA, CDR2 FQGTGA. The length of the CDR3 is 16 residues. CDR3 loop: CASSPIAGGSYNEQFF. For the CDR3, the DNA is TGTGCCAGCAGCCCCATAGCCGGGGGCTCCTACAATGAGCAGTTCTTC.

The chain is built from TRBV30 and TRBJ1-1, with D possibly matching TRBD1 (6 bases). The CDR3 has 13 amino acids. Trimming cost V 2 bases and J 1 base, with 8 bases left between them. Germline values: CDR1 GTSNPN, CDR2 SVGIG (reference sequence). CDR3 in DNA: TGTGCCTGGAGTATACAGGGGAACACTGAAGCTTTCTTT. Protein: CAWSIQGNTEAFF. Using reference TRBV30 and TRBJ1-1 for the parts outside the CDR3, the full variable domain is SQTIHQWPATLVQPVGSPLSLECTVEGTSNPNLYWYRQAAGRGLQLLFYSVGIGQISSEVPQNLSASRPQDRQFILSSKKLLLSDSGFYLCAWSIQGNTEAFFGQGTRLTVV.

V and J are TRBV27 and TRBJ2-7; 8 bases are shared with TRBD2. Germline values: CDR1 MNHEY, CDR2 SMNVEV (reference sequence). After removal of 6 bases from V and 6 bases from J, the junction contained 16 bases not matched to a gene. The CDR3 has 16 amino acids. The CDR3, as DNA: TGTGCCAGCAGCCGCCTAGGGAGCGGGAGTTTGGCCGAGCAGTACTTC. The encoded protein is CASSRLGSGSLAEQYF.

The genes are TRBV9 and TRBJ1-1; possibly TRBD1 for D (6 bases). Germline V gene lookup returns CDR1 SGDLS and CDR2 YYNGEE. The CDR3 has 17 amino acids. Trimming cost V 0 bases and J 1 base, with 16 bases left between them. CDR3 loop: CASSVARTGTGNTEAFF. CDR3 coding DNA: TGTGCCAGCAGCGTAGCGAGAACAGGGACGGGGAACACTGAAGCTTTCTTT.

CDR3: CASSPSDRGNTEAFF. The CDR3 DNA reads TGTGCCAGCAGCCCCTCAGACAGGGGGAACACTGAAGCTTTCTTT. The chain combines TRBV11-3 with TRBJ1-1; 8 nucleotides agree with TRBD1. The CDR3 spans 15 residues. The J segment lost 1 base and the V segment lost 5 bases, leaving 6 bases of the junction unmatched. Germline V gene lookup returns CDR1 SGHNT and CDR2 YENEEA.

The chain joins TRBV5-1 to TRBJ1-1, with 7 bases aligning to TRBD1. The ends lost 3 bases at V and 3 bases at J; junction bases unmatched: 14. CDR3 size: 17 residues. Germline CDR1 and CDR2: SGHRS and YFSETQ. CDR3 in DNA: TGCGCCAGCAGCTCCATCCGGGGGCAGGGGGGTGACACTGAAGCTTTCTTT. It specifies CASSSIRGQGGDTEAFF.

The CDR3 DNA reads as TGTGCCAGCAGCTTGGGTAGCGGGTCCAATGAGCAGTTCTTC. It specifies CASSLGSGSNEQFF. The V gene is TRBV11-3, the J gene TRBJ2-1; TRBD2 aligns across 7 bases. The J segment lost 6 bases and the V segment lost 3 bases, leaving 5 bases of the junction unmatched. Germline V lookup: CDR1 SGHNT, CDR2 YENEEA. The CDR3 is 14 residues long.

The rearrangement links TRBV10-3 to TRBJ2-1, with D maybe TRBD2 (6 bases). This CDR3 contains 16 residues. V was shortened by 0 bases and J by 1 base, with 10 bases between the two germline ends. CDR1 is ENHRY and CDR2 is SYGVKD in the germline V gene. The CDR3 DNA is TGTGCCATCAGTGAGTCAATGGCGGGGTCCTACAATGAGCAGTTCTTC. It encodes CAISESMAGSYNEQFF.

The chain couples TRBV2 to TRBJ2-1; TRBD2 matches 12 bases. CDR1 SNHLY and CDR2 FYNNEI come from the germline V gene. The CDR3 extends over 16 amino acids. With 6 bases clipped from V and 6 bases from J, the junction kept 9 bases outside the gene matches. CDR3: CASSPIGLAGINEQFF. The DNA of the CDR3 is TGTGCCAGCAGCCCCATCGGACTAGCGGGAATCAATGAGCAGTTCTTC.

The gene calls are TRBV5-1 and TRBJ2-7; 13 nucleotides line up with TRBD2. The CDR3 extends over 21 amino acids. V gave up 4 bases and J gave up 6 bases; unmatched junction bases: 25. In germline, CDR1 is SGHRS, CDR2 YFSETQ. The CDR3 DNA follows: TGCGCCAGCAGCCTCCGGACCAATTGGGGGACTAGCGGGGACCTTCGGGGCGAGCAGTACTTC. It is translated as CASSLRTNWGTSGDLRGEQYF. Combining the CDR3 with reference TRBV5-1 and TRBJ2-7 gives the whole variable domain KAGVTQTPRYLIKTRGQQVTLSCSPISGHRSVSWYQQTPGQGLQFLFEYFSETQRNKGNFPGRFSGRQFSNSRSEMNVSTLELGDSALYLCASSLRTNWGTSGDLRGEQYFGPGTRLTVT.

The rearrangement uses TRBV7-3 and TRBJ2-7; TRBD2 might be the D (6 bases). This CDR3 spans 12 amino acids. Between the trimmed V and J ends, which lost 4 bases and 7 bases, there was a span of 11 bases. The germline CDR1 and CDR2 sequences are SGHTA and FQGTGA. The CDR3 loop is CASSSYAGEQYF. For the CDR3, the DNA is TGTGCCAGCAGCTCCTATGCGGGGGAGCAGTACTTC.

The V call is TRBV12-5, the J call TRBJ1-2; 9 bases align to TRBD1. The CDR3 is 18 residues long. Germline V gene lookup returns CDR1 LGHNT and CDR2 FRNRAP. The junction had 15 bases not matched to a gene; V was cut back by 2 bases and J by 5 bases. DNA of the CDR3: TGTGCTAGTGGTTTGCCATACGGGGGACAGGGAGAACGTTATGGCTACACCTTC. It specifies CASGLPYGGQGERYGYTF.

The chain couples TRBV7-3 to TRBJ2-1, with 13 bases fitting TRBD2. CDR3 size: 15 residues. Germline CDR1 SGHTA, CDR2 FQGTGA. Trimming at V came to 5 bases and at J to 13 bases, leaving 11 bases not matched to a gene. As DNA, the CDR3 is TGTGCCAGCAGCCCCACCGGGACTAGCGGGGAGCCCCAGTTCTTC. It is translated as CASSPTGTSGEPQFF.

The chain couples TRBV9 to TRBJ2-3, with 8 bases aligning to TRBD2. Germline CDR1 is SGDLS and CDR2 is YYNGEE. The CDR3 runs to 16 residues. The V gene end was trimmed by 3 bases and the J gene end by 5 bases; junction bases not matched to a gene: 11. DNA for the CDR3: TGTGCCAGCAGCGGGCGAGGAGCGGGAGTAGGAGATACGCAGTATTTT. Amino acids: CASSGRGAGVGDTQYF.